These 15 T cell receptor beta chains originate from one sample sequenced in a study of blood T cell repertoires in COVID-19. TCRdb's table, derived via immunoSEQ multiplex PCR, lists solely in-frame clones and lacks some. The data contain more than 90,000 clones, more than 75% of them singletons. Sequencing was performed on peripheral blood. These receptors were obtained from a man in his 70s with acute or convalescent COVID-19.

The CDR3 DNA sequence: TGTGCCAGCCGCCCGCGGGATAGCAATCAGCCCCAGCATTTT. It codes for CASRPRDSNQPQHF. The chain uses TRBV27 and TRBJ1-5; D is undetermined. The germline V gene encodes CDR1 MNHEY and CDR2 SMNVEV (reference sequence). CDR3 length: 14 amino acids. The germline V and J ends were trimmed by 8 bases and 0 bases, with 11 bases remaining between them.

CDR3 residues: CASSSLMGGLAGGETQYF. The CDR3 DNA reads TGTGCCAGCAGCTCTCTCATGGGTGGGCTAGCGGGAGGGGAGACCCAGTACTTC. The chain employs TRBV9 and TRBJ2-5, with 12 bases fitting TRBD2. With V trimmed by 4 bases and J by 5 bases, 15 bases remained unmatched. Germline V lookup: CDR1 SGDLS, CDR2 YYNGEE. The CDR3 consists of 18 residues.

The table lists this clone with a few counts. J is TRBJ1-3 and V is TRBV19; TRBD1 aligns across 10 bases. The length of the CDR3 is 18 residues. The junction had 14 bases not matched to a gene; V was cut back by 8 bases and J by 1 base. Germline loops: CDR1 LNHDA, CDR2 SQIVND (reference sequence). The CDR3 loop is CASPQGQGSVWSGNTIYF. CDR3 coding DNA: TGTGCCAGTCCTCAGGGACAGGGGAGTGTTTGGTCTGGAAACACCATATATTTT. Full variable domain (missing parts from reference TRBV19 and TRBJ1-3): DGGITQSPKYLFRKEGQNVTLSCEQNLNHDAMYWYRQDPGQGLRLIYYSQIVNDFQKGDIAEGYSVSREKKESFPLTVTSAQKNPTAFYLCASPQGQGSVWSGNTIYFGEGSWLTVV.

This chain joins TRBV29-1 and TRBJ1-1, with unresolved D. Germline CDR1 and CDR2: SQVTM and ANQGSEA. This CDR3 has 8 residues. Trimming took off 5 bases at V and 11 bases at J, with 6 bases between the two ends. Here the CDR3 DNA reads TGCAGCGTTCCCCTTGCTTTCTTT. It yields the protein CSVPLAFF.

The chain has TRBV19 and TRBJ1-2; D gene ambiguous. The germline gives CDR1 LNHDA, CDR2 SQIVND (reference sequence). CDR3 size: 18 residues. The germline V and J ends were trimmed by 5 bases and 0 bases, with 22 bases remaining between them. The CDR3 DNA sequence: TGTGCCAGTAGTCGCTCAACGACTCCAGTTTTTTCTAACTATGGCTACACCTTC. Encoded protein: CASSRSTTPVFSNYGYTF. Full variable domain (outside the CDR3, taken from reference TRBV19 and TRBJ1-2): DGGITQSPKYLFRKEGQNVTLSCEQNLNHDAMYWYRQDPGQGLRLIYYSQIVNDFQKGDIAEGYSVSREKKESFPLTVTSAQKNPTAFYLCASSRSTTPVFSNYGYTFGSGTRLTVV.

V is TRBV28 and J is TRBJ1-5, with D possibly TRBD1 on 6 matching bases. This CDR3 spans 13 amino acids. Germline V gene sequence: CDR1 MDHEN, CDR2 SYDVKM. Between the trimmed V and J ends, which lost 5 bases and 5 bases, there was a span of 10 bases. Here the CDR3 DNA reads TGTGCCAGCAGTCGCCCAGGGGATCAGCCCCAGCATTTT. It yields the protein CASSRPGDQPQHF. The whole variable domain, remainder taken from reference TRBV28 and TRBJ1-5, is DVKVTQSSRYLVKRTGEKVFLECVQDMDHENMFWYRQDPGLGLRLIYFSYDVKMKEKGDIPEGYSVSREKKERFSLILESASTNQTSMYLCASSRPGDQPQHFGDGTRLSIL.

The chain carries TRBV19 and TRBJ2-1, with 7 positions matching TRBD1. The CDR3 sequence is 16 residues long. The V segment lost 5 bases and the J segment 2 bases; nucleotides outside the gene matches: 9. Germline V gives CDR1 LNHDA, CDR2 SQIVND (reference sequence). CDR3 residues: CASSAHGDSAYNEQFF. DNA for the CDR3: TGTGCCAGTAGTGCCCATGGGGACAGCGCCTACAATGAGCAGTTCTTC.

The rearrangement links TRBV10-3 to TRBJ2-5; D is undetermined. Germline-derived CDR1 and CDR2 are ENHRY and SYGVKD. V lost 4 bases and J 4 bases, leaving 4 bases between the germline ends. CDR3 size: 11 residues. The CDR3: CAISGGETQYF. In DNA form, the CDR3 reads TGTGCCATCAGTGGCGGAGAGACCCAGTACTTC.

The CDR3 region has the DNA TGCGCCAGCAAATTCCCGGGACTAGCGGGAGTGGATGAGCAGTTCTTC. This sequence encodes CASKFPGLAGVDEQFF. This chain connects TRBV5-1 to TRBJ2-1; 14 bases are a match to TRBD2. The trim removed 6 bases at V and 8 bases at J, leaving 10 bases unmatched. This CDR3 is 16 amino acids long. The germline CDR1 and CDR2 sequences are SGHRS and YFSETQ.

The genes are TRBV6-2 or TRBV6-3 and TRBJ2-6; D ambiguous. V lost 4 bases and J 2 bases, leaving 9 bases between the germline ends. The length of the CDR3 is 15 residues. Germline V lookup: CDR1 MNHEY, CDR2 SVGEGT. CDR3 region: CASSSPQAGANVLTF. The CDR3 DNA reads as TGTGCCAGCAGTTCTCCCCAGGCTGGGGCCAACGTCCTGACTTTC.

V and J are TRBV9 and TRBJ1-3; unclear D gene. Trimming cost V 4 bases and J 0 bases, with 11 bases left between them. The CDR3 spans 15 residues. Germline lookup yields CDR1 SGDLS and CDR2 YYNGEE. The CDR3 bases are TGTGCCAGCAGCCTCGACTCTAGCTCTGGAAACACCATATATTTT. The encoded protein is CASSLDSSSGNTIYF. The full variable domain, with the rest looked up from reference TRBV9 and TRBJ1-3, is DSGVTQTPKHLITATGQRVTLRCSPRSGDLSVYWYQQSLDQGLQFLIQYYNGEERAKGNILERFSAQQFPDLHSELNLSSLELGDSALYFCASSLDSSSGNTIYFGEGSWLTVV.

This clone was picked up a small number of times. This chain connects TRBV6-5 to TRBJ2-1, with TRBD2 as a possible D gene (5 bases). V lost 5 bases, J lost 7 bases, and 18 bases lay in between. The length of the CDR3 is 15 residues. From germline, CDR1 is MNHEY and CDR2 SVGAGI. CDR3 residues: CASSQQGLLGNEQFF. CDR3 nucleotide sequence: TGTGCCAGCAGTCAACAAGGACTTTTGGGAAATGAGCAGTTCTTC.

The chain is built from TRBV27 and TRBJ2-1, with TRBD1 as a possible D gene (5 bases). CDR3 size: 12 residues. V lost 4 bases and J lost 6, with 7 bases in between. Germline assignment: CDR1 MNHEY and CDR2 SMNVEV (reference sequence). CDR3 nucleotide sequence: TGTGCCAGCAGTTCAGGGTTCAATGAGCAGTTCTTC. Translated, it gives CASSSGFNEQFF.

The genes are TRBV25-1 and TRBJ2-1; 12 positions agree with TRBD2. Losses at the gene ends were 7 bases for V and 9 bases for J; bases not matched to a gene: 7. The CDR3 runs 14 residues. From germline, CDR1 is MGHDK and CDR2 SYGVNS. CDR3 bases: TGTGCCAGCACTAGCGGGGGGGCGTCGTTTGAGCAGTTCTTC. Translation gives CASTSGGASFEQFF.

The chain uses TRBV2 and TRBJ1-1; a weak D match, TRBD1 (5 bases). The length of the CDR3 is 13 residues. Trimming left V 5 bases short and J 3 bases short, with 10 bases between. Germline CDR1 is SNHLY and CDR2 is FYNNEI. The CDR3 loop reads CASSRGGDTEAFF. As DNA, the CDR3 is TGTGCCAGCAGTAGGGGAGGGGACACTGAAGCTTTCTTT.